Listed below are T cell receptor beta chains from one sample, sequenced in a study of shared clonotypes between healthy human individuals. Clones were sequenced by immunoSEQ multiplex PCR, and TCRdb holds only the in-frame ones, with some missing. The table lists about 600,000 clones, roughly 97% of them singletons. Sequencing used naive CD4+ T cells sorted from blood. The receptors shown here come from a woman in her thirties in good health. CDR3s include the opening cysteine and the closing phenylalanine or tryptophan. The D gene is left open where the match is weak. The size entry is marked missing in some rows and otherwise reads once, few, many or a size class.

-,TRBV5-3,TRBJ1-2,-,TGTGCCAGAAGCTTTGACCAGTATGGCTACACCTTC,CARSFDQYGYTF
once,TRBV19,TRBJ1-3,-,TGTGCCAGTAGTACCTCAGCCTCTGGAAACACCATATATTTT,CASSTSASGNTIYF
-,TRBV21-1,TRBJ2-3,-,TGTGCCAGCAGCCCTCGCGGGGGGGCGGTAAGCACAGATACGCAGTATTTT,CASSPRGGAVSTDTQYF
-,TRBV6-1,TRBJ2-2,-,TGTGCCAGCAGCCTCTACATGGCGGGGACCGGGGAGCTGTTTTTT,CASSLYMAGTGELFF
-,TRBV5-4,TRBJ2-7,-,TGTGCCAGCAGCCCGGACCCGGCCTACGAGCAGTACTTC,CASSPDPAYEQYF
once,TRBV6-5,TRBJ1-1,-,TGTGCCAGCAGCCTAGGCCGGAAGAACACTGAAGCTTTCTTT,CASSLGRKNTEAFF
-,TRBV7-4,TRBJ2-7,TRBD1,TGTGCCAGCAGCACGGACAGGCGGTACGAGCAGTACTTC,CASSTDRRYEQYF
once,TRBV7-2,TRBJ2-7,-,TGTGCCAGCAGCTTAGAGGGGAGAGGGTACGACGAGCAGTACTTC,CASSLEGRGYDEQYF
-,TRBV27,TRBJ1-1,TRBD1,TGTGCCAGCAGTTTATCGAAGGGACAGGGGGTACTGAACACTGAAGCTTTCTTT,CASSLSKGQGVLNTEAFF
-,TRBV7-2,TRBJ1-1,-,TGTGCCAGCAGCTTAAATCGTGCTGAAGCTTTCTTT,CASSLNRAEAFF
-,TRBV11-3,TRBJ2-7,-,TGTGCCAGCAGCTTTGGGGATCCCTACGAGCAGTACTTC,CASSFGDPYEQYF
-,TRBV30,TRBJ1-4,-,TGTGCCTGGAGTGATGGTGAAAAACTGTTTTTT,CAWSDGEKLFF
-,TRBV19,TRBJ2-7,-,TGTGCCAGTAAGGTCACCTCGAGCTCCTACGAGCAGTACTTC,CASKVTSSSYEQYF
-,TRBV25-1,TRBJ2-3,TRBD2,TGTGCCAGCAGTGATAGTTTTGGGGGGGCAGATACGCAGTATTTT,CASSDSFGGADTQYF
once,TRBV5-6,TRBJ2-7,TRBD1,TGTGCCAGCAGCTTGACAGGGGTTGCTTACGAGCAGTACTTC,CASSLTGVAYEQYF
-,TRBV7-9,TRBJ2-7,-,TGTGCCAGCTACTTCCAACAGCCGGGGACCATGGGGACCTACGAGCAGTACTTC,CASYFQQPGTMGTYEQYF
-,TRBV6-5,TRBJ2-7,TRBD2,TGTGCCAGCAGTTACTCGAGCGGGAGCGTCTACGAGCAGTACTTC,CASSYSSGSVYEQYF
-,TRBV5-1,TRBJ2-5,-,TGCGCCAGCAGCCCGAACCCGAATTCGTTTTTCCAAGAGACCCAGTACTTC,CASSPNPNSFFQETQYF
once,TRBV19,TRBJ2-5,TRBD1,TGTGCCAGTAGCCCCAACAGGGGAGTGGGGGAGACCCAGTACTTC,CASSPNRGVGETQYF
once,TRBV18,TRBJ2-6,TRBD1,TGTGCCAGCTCACCGGGACAGGTTCCCTCTGGGGCCAACGTCCTGACTTTC,CASSPGQVPSGANVLTF
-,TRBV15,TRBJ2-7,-,TGTGCCACCACCCTACGGGGGGCAGGGTACGAGCAGTACTTC,CATTLRGAGYEQYF
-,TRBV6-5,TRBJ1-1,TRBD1,TGTGCCAGCAGTTACGACCCCACAGGGGGCACTGAAGCTTTCTTT,CASSYDPTGGTEAFF
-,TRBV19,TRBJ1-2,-,TGTGCCAGTAGCAAATACAGCGTTCTAGCTAACTATGGCTACACCTTC,CASSKYSVLANYGYTF
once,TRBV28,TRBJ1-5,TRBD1,TGTGCCAGCAGTTCGTCCCGGGACAGGGGCGGACAGCCCCAGCATTTT,CASSSSRDRGGQPQHF
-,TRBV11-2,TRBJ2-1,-,TGTGCCAGCAGCCAGCCGGTACTTAGCACGCCTGAGCAGTTCTTC,CASSQPVLSTPEQFF
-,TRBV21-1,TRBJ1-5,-,TGTGCCAGCAGCAAAAATGAGGGGGCCCTCAATCAGCCCCAGCATTTT,CASSKNEGALNQPQHF